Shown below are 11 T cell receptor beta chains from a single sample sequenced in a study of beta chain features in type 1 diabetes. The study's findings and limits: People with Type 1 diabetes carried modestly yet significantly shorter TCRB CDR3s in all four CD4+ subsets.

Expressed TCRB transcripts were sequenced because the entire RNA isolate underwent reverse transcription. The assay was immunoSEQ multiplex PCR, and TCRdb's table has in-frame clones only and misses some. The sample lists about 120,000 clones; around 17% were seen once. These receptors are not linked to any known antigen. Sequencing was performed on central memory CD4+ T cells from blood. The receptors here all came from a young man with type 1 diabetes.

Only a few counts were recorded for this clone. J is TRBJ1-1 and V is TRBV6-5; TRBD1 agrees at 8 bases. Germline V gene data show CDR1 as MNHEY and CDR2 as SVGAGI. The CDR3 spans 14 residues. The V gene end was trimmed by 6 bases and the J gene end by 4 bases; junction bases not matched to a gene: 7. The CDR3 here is CASRTTGGGTEAFF. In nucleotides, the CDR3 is TGTGCCAGCAGGACCACAGGGGGGGGCACTGAAGCTTTCTTT.

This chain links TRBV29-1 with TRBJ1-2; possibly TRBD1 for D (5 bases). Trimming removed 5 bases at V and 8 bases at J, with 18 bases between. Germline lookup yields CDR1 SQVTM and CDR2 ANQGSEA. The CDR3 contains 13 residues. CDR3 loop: CSVSPNRSGGYTF. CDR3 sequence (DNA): TGCAGCGTTTCCCCGAACAGGTCGGGCGGCTACACCTTC.

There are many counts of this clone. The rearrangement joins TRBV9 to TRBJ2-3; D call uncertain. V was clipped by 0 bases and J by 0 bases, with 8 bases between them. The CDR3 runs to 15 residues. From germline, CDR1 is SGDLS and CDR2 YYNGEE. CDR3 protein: CASSVGELSTDTQYF. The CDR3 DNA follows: TGTGCCAGCAGCGTAGGAGAACTAAGCACAGATACGCAGTATTTT.

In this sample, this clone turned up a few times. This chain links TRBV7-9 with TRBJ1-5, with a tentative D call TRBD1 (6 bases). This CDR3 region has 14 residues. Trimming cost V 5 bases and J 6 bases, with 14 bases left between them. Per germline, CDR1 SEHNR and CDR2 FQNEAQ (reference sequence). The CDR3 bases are TGTGCCAGCAGCCCCGAGGGGGGATCTCAGCCCCAGCATTTT. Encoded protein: CASSPEGGSQPQHF.

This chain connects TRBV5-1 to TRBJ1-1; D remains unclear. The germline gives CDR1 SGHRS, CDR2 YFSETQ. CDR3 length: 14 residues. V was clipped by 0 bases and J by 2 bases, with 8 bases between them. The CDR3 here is CASSLGSTNTEAFF. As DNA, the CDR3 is TGCGCCAGCAGCTTGGGAAGTACTAACACTGAAGCTTTCTTT.

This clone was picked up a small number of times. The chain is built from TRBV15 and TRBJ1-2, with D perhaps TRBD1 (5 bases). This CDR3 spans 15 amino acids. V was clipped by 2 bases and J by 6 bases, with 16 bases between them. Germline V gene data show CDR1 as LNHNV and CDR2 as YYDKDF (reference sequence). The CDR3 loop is CATSRHYGDVDGYTF. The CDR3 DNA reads TGTGCCACCAGCAGACACTACGGGGACGTGGATGGCTACACCTTC.

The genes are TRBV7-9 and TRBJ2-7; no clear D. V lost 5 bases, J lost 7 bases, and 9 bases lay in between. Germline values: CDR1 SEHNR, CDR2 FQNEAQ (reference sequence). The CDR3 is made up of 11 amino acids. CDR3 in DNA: TGTGCCAGCAGCCTCGATCAAGAGCAGTACTTC. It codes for CASSLDQEQYF.

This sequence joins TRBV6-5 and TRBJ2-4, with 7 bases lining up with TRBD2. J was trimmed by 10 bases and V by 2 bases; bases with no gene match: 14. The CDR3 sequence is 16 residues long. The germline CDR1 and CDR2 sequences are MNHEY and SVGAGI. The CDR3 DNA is TGTGCCAGCAGTTACACCACCGGACTAGAAATTCCTATTCAGTACTTC. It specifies CASSYTTGLEIPIQYF.

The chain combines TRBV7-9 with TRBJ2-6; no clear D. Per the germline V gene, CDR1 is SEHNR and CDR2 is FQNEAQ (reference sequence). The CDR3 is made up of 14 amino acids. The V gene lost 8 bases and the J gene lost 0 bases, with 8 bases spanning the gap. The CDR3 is CASCVDSGANVLTF. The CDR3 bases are TGTGCCAGCTGTGTGGACTCTGGGGCCAACGTCCTGACTTTC.

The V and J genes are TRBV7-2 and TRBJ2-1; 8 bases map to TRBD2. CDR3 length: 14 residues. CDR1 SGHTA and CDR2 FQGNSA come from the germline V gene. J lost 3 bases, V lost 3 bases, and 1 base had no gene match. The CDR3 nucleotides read TGTGCCAGCAGCTTGGCGGGAGGCTACAATGAGCAGTTCTTC. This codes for CASSLAGGYNEQFF.

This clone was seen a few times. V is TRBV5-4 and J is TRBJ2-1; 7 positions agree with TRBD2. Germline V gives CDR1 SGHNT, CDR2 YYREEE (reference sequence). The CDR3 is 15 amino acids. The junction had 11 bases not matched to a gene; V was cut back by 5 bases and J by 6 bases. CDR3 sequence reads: CASRTGTTKGNEQFF. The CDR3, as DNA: TGTGCCAGCAGGACCGGGACTACTAAGGGCAATGAGCAGTTCTTC.